This TCR beta chain was documented in a study of T-cell reconstitution after alpha-beta-depleted transplantation in children. This clonotype was found a few times. Its specificity is not known. Unique molecular identifiers featured in how the TCRbeta library was prepared. Using its own MiXCR run on the PCR reads, TCRdb lists one record per CDR3 protein. This repertoire shows approximately 1,000,000 distinct CDR3 sequences, around 30% found once; its top ten account for 28%. Points from the study as a whole: Surviving recipient T cells and thymic progenitors accounted for the high day-60 TCRbeta diversity observed in some patients. Expanded graft clones numbering several hundred reportedly gave rise to alpha-beta T cells about two months after transplant. When one year had passed after transplant, most T-cell counts and diversity came from newly produced T cells.

This sequence was found in a boy younger than two who had a stem cell transplant for SCID, so the T cells may come from the graft donor. Sequences were derived from PBMCs, mostly from graft donor cells, sampled 360 days after TCRalphabeta/CD19-depleted stem cell transplant.

CDR3 nucleotide sequence: TGCGCCAGCAGCTGGACCGCAGTGAACACTGAAGCTTTCTTT. Translating gives CASSWTAVNTEAFF. The rearrangement uses TRBV5-1 and TRBJ1-1; no clear D. The V gene's germline CDR1 is SGHRS and CDR2 YFSETQ. This CDR3 comprises 14 residues. The V gene lost 3 bases and the J gene lost 0 bases, with 9 bases spanning the gap.